Here is one T cell receptor beta chain with its context. This clone's antigen is unknown. No base quality values were provided; no much bigger clone lies one nucleotide off. The donors were 40 or so Caucasian individuals from Russia, aged roughly 6 to 95 years, who were systemically healthy. Around 10 milliliters of peripheral blood were drawn from each donor into EDTA-treated Vacutainer tubes. Ficoll-Paque density-gradient centrifugation was used to isolate PBMCs, with at least 6.5 million per sample. Total RNA was extracted from PBMCs with Trizol reagent, with at least 6 micrograms obtained per sample. The percentages of naive CD45RAhigh/CD27high T cells were determined by flow cytometry on a PBMC aliquot from every donor. The library was built by means of 5' RACE. The listed sequencing device is Illumina HiSeq 2500. The second PCR ran for about 6 to 12 cycles and used a J-beta primer mix along with a sample-barcoded 5' primer. Each TCR beta cDNA molecule received a unique molecular identifier from a template-switch 5' adaptor carrying 12 random nucleotides. Each sample yielded at least 3 million CDR3-containing paired-end reads. First-strand cDNA was synthesized from all RNA with the Mint cDNA synthesis kit, primed by a TRBC-specific oligonucleotide. Following uracil-DNA glycosylase treatment, all cDNA underwent a first 18-cycle PCR with the universal primers M1SS and BC2_uni_R. The authors' analysis ran thus. Each sample was normalized by randomly selecting 1 million high-quality reads, each carrying a distinct molecular identifier. Reads with shared molecular identifiers were discarded instead of being binned into consensus sequences. MiTCR, with a Q25 quality threshold and the strictest error-elimination algorithm, was used for CDR3 identification, clonotype clustering and error correction. A nonparametric unseen species model with Euler transformation was used to estimate lower-bound total TCR beta diversity. The public reads were reanalyzed by TCRdb: fastp trimming at Q25, MiXCR alignment, in-frame beta chains only. Entries that share a CDR3 protein sequence are merged under the most common genes and DNA. The V and J calls shown here were made by TCRdb, not taken from the authors' results. This sample gives approximately 780,000 distinct CDR3 sequences in total; roughly 25% of them show up just once. Around 2.9% of the sample rests with the top ten.

At the junction V is shortened by 7 bases and J by 0 bases; bases outside the gene matches: 3. Taken from the germline V gene, the CDR1 and CDR2 loops are ENHRY and SYGVKD. Taken from cysteine to phenylalanine, the CDR3 has 14 residues. The entry retains the CDR3 DNA only, 42 bases that are in frame from base 1. These data are taken from a study of blood T cells in healthy people across ages (dated by TCRdb to 2015 to 2017). For the study in its entirety: In model experiments, roughly one uniquely barcoded TCR beta cDNA molecule per two T cells was captured by template switching. Four age groups were formed from the donors: young (average approximately 15 years), middle-aged (just under 40), aged (approximately 60) and long-lived (roughly 81). Using deep sequencing normalized with unique cDNA molecular identifiers, the study measured how TCR beta repertoire diversity changes with age. For two donors (one aged 18 to 29 and one aged 80 or older), the study analyzed two additional independent replicas of 1 million unique cDNA reads from the same blood draw. The research as a whole found: The CMV infection status of donors was not known, potentially confounding age-related changes in expanded clonotypes. Bulk unsorted PBMC profiling prevented conclusive comparison of naive and antigen-experienced compartments. Observed TCR beta diversity per million T cells fell roughly linearly with age, and a significant reduction was already apparent by age approximately 41. The long-lived group showed more naive CD4+ T cells, fewer expanded clones and increased TCR diversity than the aged group, suggesting age selection. A strong correlation was found between observed TCR beta diversity and the percentage of naive T cells measured by flow cytometry. Estimates of total diversity based on one million sequenced T cells were regarded as lower bounds and as underestimates.

These data were also reused for a study on T cells of mothers and their children. The second investigation adds: The donors were nine systemically healthy Caucasian individuals, made up of three mothers and their six children. cDNA synthesis consumed the entire amount of extracted RNA, loaded at about 1.5 ug RNA in each 15 ul reaction. In the second PCR, sample barcodes and 2-4 random nucleotides were introduced via the M1S primer. Over 9 million TCR beta CDR3 reads came from each mother, compared with some 3.1 million reads from each child. Thymic selection shapes the output of TCR recombination in a similar way in related and unrelated pairs, and inherited differences have a minor effect. Normalized repertoire overlap in related mother-child pairs was always slightly higher than in unrelated mother-child pairs, but the difference was never significant. No persistent microchimeric T cell clones were found, with a detection sensitivity of approximately 100 clones per million clonotypes. To look for features that set related mother-child pairs apart from unrelated individuals, the researchers ran deep NGS to compare the TCR beta repertoires of mothers and children. The mean age was 40 +/- 4 years for the mothers and approximately 11 +/- 4 years for the children. Libraries were sequenced on Illumina HiSeq 2000 with 100+100 nt paired-end reads after adapter ligation with NEBNext reagents. To avoid cross-contamination, the mother libraries and the child libraries were prepared a month apart and sequenced in separate runs. Each donor had between roughly 450,000 and 2,100,000 distinct TCR beta clonotypes identified. Naive TCR beta clonotypes were estimated from low-frequency clonotypes matched to each donor's FACS-determined naive share, without sorting.

The V and J segments used are TRBV10-3 and TRBJ2-3; 8 central nucleotides agree with TRBD2. This TCR derives from a boy aged 5 to 17 in good health. Source material: blood. CDR3 reads: CAITRGGSTDTQYF. The base sequence is TGTGCCATCACCCGGGGGGGGAGCACAGATACGCAGTATTTT.